The clone carrying this T cell receptor beta chain has only a few counts. Germline-derived CDR1 and CDR2 are MRHNA and SNTAGT. The germline V and J ends were trimmed by 0 bases and 3 bases, with 4 bases remaining between them. This CDR3 has 13 residues. TCRdb's table, derived via immunoSEQ multiplex PCR, lists solely in-frame clones and lacks some. The table records tens of thousands of clones, 70% to 80% of them present only once. The record originates from a study of early stage breast cancer tumors. The source is a person in their thirties with breast cancer. This chain joins TRBV6-4 and TRBJ2-3, with D unresolved. Sequencing input: blood. The CDR3: CASSDSETDTQYF. The CDR3 coding sequence is TGTGCCAGCAGTGACTCTGAGACAGATACGCAGTATTTT.